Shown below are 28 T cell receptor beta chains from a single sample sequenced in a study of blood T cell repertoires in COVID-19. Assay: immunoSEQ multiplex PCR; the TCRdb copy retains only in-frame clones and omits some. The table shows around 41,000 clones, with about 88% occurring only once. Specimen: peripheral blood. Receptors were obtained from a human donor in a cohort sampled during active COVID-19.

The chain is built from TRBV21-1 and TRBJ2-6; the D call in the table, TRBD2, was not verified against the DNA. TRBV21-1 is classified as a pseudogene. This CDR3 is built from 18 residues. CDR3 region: CASSKGRTRLFGANVLTF. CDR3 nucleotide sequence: TGTGCCAGCAGCAAAGGGAGGACCCGGCTATTTGGGGCCAACGTCCTGACTTTC.

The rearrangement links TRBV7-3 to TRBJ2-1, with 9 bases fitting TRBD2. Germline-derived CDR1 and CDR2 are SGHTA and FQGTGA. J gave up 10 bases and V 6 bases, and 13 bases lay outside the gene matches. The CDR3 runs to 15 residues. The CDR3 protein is CASRNTELAGREQFF. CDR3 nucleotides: TGTGCCAGCAGGAATACGGAGCTAGCGGGACGGGAGCAGTTCTTC.

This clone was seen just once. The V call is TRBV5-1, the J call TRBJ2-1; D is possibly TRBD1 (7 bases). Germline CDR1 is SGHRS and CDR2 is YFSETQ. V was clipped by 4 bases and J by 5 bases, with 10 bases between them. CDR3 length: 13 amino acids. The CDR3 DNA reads TGCGCCAGCAGCGGCGGGACAGACAATGAGCAGTTCTTC. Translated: CASSGGTDNEQFF.

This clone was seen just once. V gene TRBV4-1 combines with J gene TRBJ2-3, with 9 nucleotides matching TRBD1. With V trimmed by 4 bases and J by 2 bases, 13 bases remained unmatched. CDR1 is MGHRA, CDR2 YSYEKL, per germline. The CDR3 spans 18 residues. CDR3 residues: CASSPTGPGTGITDTQYF. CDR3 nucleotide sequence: TGCGCCAGCAGCCCGACCGGTCCCGGGACAGGGATCACAGATACGCAGTATTTT.

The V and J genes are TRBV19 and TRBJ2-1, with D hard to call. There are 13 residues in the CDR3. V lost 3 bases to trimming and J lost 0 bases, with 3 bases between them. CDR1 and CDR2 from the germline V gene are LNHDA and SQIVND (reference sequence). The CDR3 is CASSISSYNEQFF. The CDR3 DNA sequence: TGTGCCAGTAGTATTAGCTCCTACAATGAGCAGTTCTTC.

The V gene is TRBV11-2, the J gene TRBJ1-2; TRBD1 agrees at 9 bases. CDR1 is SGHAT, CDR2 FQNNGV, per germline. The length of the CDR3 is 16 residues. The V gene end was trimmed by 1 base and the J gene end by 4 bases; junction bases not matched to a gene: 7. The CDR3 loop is CASSLAGTGNFYGYTF. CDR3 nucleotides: TGTGCCAGCAGCTTAGCCGGGACAGGGAATTTCTATGGCTACACCTTC.

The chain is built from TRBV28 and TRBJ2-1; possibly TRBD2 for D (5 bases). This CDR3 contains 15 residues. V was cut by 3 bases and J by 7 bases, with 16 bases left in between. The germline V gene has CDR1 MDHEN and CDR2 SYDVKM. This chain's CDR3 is CASSFERETLNEQFF. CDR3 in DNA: TGTGCCAGCAGTTTTGAGAGGGAAACATTAAATGAGCAGTTCTTC.

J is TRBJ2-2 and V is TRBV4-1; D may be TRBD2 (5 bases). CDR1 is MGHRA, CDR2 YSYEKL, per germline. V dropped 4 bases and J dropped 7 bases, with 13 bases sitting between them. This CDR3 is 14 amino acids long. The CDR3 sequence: CASSRSGSGGELFF. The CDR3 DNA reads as TGCGCCAGCAGCCGTTCGGGGTCCGGCGGGGAGCTGTTTTTT.

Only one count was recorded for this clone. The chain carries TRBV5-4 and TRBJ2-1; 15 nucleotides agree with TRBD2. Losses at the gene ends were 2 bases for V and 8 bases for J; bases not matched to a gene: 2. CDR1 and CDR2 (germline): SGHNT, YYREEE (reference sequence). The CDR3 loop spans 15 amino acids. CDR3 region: CASSFGLAGGDEQFF. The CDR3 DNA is TGTGCCAGCAGCTTCGGACTAGCGGGAGGGGATGAGCAGTTCTTC.

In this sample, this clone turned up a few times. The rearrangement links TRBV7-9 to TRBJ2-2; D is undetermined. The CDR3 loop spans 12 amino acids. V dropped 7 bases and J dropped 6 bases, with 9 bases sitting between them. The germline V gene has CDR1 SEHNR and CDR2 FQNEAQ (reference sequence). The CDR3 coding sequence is TGTGCCAGCACGGGTAGTGCCGGGGAGCTGTTTTTT. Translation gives CASTGSAGELFF.

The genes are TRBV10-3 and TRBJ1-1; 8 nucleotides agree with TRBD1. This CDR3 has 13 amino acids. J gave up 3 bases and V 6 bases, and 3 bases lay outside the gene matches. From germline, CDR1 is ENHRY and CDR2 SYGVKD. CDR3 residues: CAIRTGVDTEAFF. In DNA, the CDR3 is TGTGCCATCAGGACAGGGGTGGACACTGAAGCTTTCTTT.

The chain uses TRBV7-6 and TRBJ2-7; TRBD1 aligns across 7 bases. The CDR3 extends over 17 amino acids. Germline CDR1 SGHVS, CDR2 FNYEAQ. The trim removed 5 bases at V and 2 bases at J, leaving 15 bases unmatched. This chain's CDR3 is CASSDARQGKGAYEQYF. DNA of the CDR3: TGTGCCAGCAGCGATGCCCGACAGGGAAAAGGGGCCTACGAGCAGTACTTC.

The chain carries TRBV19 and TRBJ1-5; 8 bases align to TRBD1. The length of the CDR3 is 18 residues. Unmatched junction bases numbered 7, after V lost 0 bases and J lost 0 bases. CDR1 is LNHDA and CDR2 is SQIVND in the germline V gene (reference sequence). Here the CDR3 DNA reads TGTGCCAGTAGTATAGACCGGGACAGGTTTCTTAGCAATCAGCCCCAGCATTTT. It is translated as CASSIDRDRFLSNQPQHF.

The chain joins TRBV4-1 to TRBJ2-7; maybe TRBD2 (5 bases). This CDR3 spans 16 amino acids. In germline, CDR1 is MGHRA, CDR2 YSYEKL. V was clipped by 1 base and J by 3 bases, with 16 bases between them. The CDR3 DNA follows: TGCGCCAGCAGCCAAGGAGTAAGCGGAGGACTCTACGAGCAGTACTTC. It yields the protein CASSQGVSGGLYEQYF.

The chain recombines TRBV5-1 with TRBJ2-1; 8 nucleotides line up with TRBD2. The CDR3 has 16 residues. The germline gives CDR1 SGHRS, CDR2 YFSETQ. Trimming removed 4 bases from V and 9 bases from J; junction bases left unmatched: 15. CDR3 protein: CASSLGPRAGDSEQFF. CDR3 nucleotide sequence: TGCGCCAGCAGCCTAGGGCCGCGAGCGGGAGACAGTGAGCAGTTCTTC.

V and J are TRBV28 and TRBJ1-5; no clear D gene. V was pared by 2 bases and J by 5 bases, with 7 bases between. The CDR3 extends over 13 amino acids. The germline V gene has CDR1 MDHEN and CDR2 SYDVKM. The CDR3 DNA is TGTGCCAGCAGTTTAGCGGGTGATCAGCCCCAGCATTTT. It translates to CASSLAGDQPQHF.

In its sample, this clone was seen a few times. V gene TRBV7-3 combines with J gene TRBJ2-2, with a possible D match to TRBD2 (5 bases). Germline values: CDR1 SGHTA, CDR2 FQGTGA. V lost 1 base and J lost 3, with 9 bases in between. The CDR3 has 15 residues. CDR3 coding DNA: TGTGCCAGCAGCTTAATGGGCGGGTACACCGGGGAGCTGTTTTTT. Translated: CASSLMGGYTGELFF.

The CDR3 reads CASSLEPREYNEQFF. The CDR3 DNA reads as TGTGCCAGCAGCTTAGAGCCCCGGGAGTACAATGAGCAGTTCTTC. The chain has TRBV11-3 and TRBJ2-1, with TRBD2 as a possible D gene (6 bases). V gave up 0 bases and J gave up 4 bases, with 10 bases separating them. From germline, CDR1 is SGHNT and CDR2 YENEEA. The CDR3 has 15 amino acids.

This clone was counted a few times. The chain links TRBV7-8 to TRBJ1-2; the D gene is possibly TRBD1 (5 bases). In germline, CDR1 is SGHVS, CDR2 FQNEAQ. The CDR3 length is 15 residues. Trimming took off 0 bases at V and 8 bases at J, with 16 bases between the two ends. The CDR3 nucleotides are TGTGCCAGCAGCTTAGCGCTAGGGGCTAGTGGAGGCTACACCTTC. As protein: CASSLALGASGGYTF.

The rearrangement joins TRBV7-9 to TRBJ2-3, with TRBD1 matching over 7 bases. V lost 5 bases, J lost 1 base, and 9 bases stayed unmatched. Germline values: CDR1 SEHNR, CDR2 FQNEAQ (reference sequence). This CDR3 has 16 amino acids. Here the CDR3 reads CASSVGGQAGTDTQYF. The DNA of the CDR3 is TGTGCCAGCAGCGTGGGCGGACAGGCAGGCACAGATACGCAGTATTTT. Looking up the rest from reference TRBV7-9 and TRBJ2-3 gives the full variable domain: DTGVSQNPRHKITKRGQNVTFRCDPISEHNRLYWYRQTLGQGPEFLTYFQNEAQLEKSRLLSDRFSAERPKGSFSTLEIQRTEQGDSAMYLCASSVGGQAGTDTQYFGPGTRLTVL.

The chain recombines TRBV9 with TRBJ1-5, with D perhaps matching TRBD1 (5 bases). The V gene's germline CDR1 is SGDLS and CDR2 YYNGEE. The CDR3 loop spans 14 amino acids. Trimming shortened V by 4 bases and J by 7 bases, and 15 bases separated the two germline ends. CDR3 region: CASSSNAGGQPQHF. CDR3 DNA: TGTGCCAGCAGCTCCAATGCCGGGGGACAGCCCCAGCATTTT. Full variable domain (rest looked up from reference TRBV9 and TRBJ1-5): DSGVTQTPKHLITATGQRVTLRCSPRSGDLSVYWYQQSLDQGLQFLIQYYNGEERAKGNILERFSAQQFPDLHSELNLSSLELGDSALYFCASSSNAGGQPQHFGDGTRLSIL.

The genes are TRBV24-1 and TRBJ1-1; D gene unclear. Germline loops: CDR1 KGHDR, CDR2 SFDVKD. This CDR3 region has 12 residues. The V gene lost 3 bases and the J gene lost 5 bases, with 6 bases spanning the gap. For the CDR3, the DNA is TGTGCCACCAGTGATGTCGGGACTGAAGCTTTCTTT. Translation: CATSDVGTEAFF.

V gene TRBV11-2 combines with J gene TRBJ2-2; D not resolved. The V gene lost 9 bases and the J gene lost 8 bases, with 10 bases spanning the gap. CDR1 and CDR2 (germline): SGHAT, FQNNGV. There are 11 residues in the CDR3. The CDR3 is CASHFSGELFF. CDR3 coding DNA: TGTGCCAGTCACTTTTCGGGGGAGCTGTTTTTT.

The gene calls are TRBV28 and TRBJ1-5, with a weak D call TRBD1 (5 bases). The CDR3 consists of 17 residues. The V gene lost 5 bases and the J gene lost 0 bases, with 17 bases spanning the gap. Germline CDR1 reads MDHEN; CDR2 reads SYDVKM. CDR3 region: CASSPPRTSLSNQPQHF. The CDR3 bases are TGTGCCAGCAGTCCCCCCCGGACATCACTTAGCAATCAGCCCCAGCATTTT.

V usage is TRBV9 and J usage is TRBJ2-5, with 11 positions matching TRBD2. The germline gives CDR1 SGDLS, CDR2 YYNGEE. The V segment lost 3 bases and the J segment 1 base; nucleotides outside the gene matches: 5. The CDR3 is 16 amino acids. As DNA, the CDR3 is TGTGCCAGCAGCGCCAAACTAGCGGGGGCCCAAGAGACCCAGTACTTC. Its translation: CASSAKLAGAQETQYF.

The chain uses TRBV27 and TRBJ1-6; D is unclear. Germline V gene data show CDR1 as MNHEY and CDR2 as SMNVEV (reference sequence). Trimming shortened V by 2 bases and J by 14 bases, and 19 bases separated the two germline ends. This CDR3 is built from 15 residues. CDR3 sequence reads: CASSLASGAPDSLHF. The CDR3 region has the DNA TGTGCCAGCAGTTTAGCCTCGGGAGCACCCGACTCCCTCCACTTT.

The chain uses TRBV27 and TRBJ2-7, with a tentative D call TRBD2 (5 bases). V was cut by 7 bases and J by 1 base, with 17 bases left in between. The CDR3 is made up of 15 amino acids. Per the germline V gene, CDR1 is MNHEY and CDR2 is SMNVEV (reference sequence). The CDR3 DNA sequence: TGTGCCAGCAAGATTAGCGTCGAGGCATCCTACGAGCAGTACTTC. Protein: CASKISVEASYEQYF.

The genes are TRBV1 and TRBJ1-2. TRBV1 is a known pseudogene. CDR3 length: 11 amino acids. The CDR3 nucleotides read TGCACCAGCGGACTTCTCTATGGCTACACCTTC. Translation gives CTSGLLYGYTF.